This T cell receptor (beta chain) was identified during a study of T cell responses to AZD1222 COVID-19 vaccine. Overall study results and limits: Repertoire collection took place solely once the T cell response had peaked. Close to half of spike-specific TCRs reportedly recognize unmutated variant regions.

Using immunoSEQ multiplex PCR, the repertoire was profiled, and TCRdb retains in-frame clones only, with some absent. The sample has more than 95,000 clones, approximately 83% seen once. In germline, CDR1 is SGDLS, CDR2 YYNGEE. The CDR3 is 19 residues long. Trimming removed 4 bases from V and 3 bases from J; junction bases left unmatched: 14. The sample holds one count of this clone. Antigen unknown. The origin of this receptor is an adult in good health. The starting material was peripheral blood, obtained on day 0 of MenACWY control vaccination. V is TRBV9 and J is TRBJ2-7, with 15 bases that match TRBD2. Here the CDR3 reads CASSPFTGTSGGSSYEQYF. The CDR3 DNA follows: TGTGCCAGCAGCCCCTTTACCGGGACTAGCGGGGGGTCGAGCTACGAGCAGTACTTC.